Shown below are 5 T cell receptor beta chains from a single sample sequenced in a study of long-term antiretroviral therapy in people with HIV. The authors ran the immunoSEQ assay, v3.0, at survey level. Here immunoSEQ multiplex PCR was the method, and the copy in TCRdb shows in-frame clones only, minus some. The repertoire holds around 20,000 clones, approximately 82% seen once, with 5% to 7% in the top ten. The sequenced sample was unsorted PBMCs, obtained 0.2 years after starting antiretroviral therapy. Receptor source: a woman under 40 with HIV.

The gene calls are TRBV30 and TRBJ1-5, with 7 bases lining up with TRBD1. After removal of 0 bases from V and 2 bases from J, the junction contained 7 bases not matched to a gene. CDR1 is GTSNPN and CDR2 is SVGIG in the germline V gene (reference sequence). The CDR3 sequence is 16 residues long. CDR3 DNA sequence: TGTGCCTGGAGTGTACTTGGTGGGACAGGCAATCAGCCCCAGCATTTT. As protein: CAWSVLGGTGNQPQHF.

This clone was seen just once. The chain recombines TRBV7-3 with TRBJ2-3, with D possibly matching TRBD2 (7 bases). V lost 3 bases and J 2 bases, leaving 18 bases between the germline ends. Germline V lookup: CDR1 SGHTA, CDR2 FQGTGA. CDR3 length: 17 amino acids. This CDR3 is CASSFKGGGGSTDTQYF. The CDR3 nucleotides are TGTGCCAGCAGCTTTAAAGGGGGGGGCGGCTCCACAGATACGCAGTATTTT.

This chain uses TRBV6-5 with TRBJ1-1, with D hard to call. The CDR3 spans 12 residues. In germline, CDR1 is MNHEY, CDR2 SVGAGI. Trimming stripped 7 bases from V and 6 bases from J, with 12 bases between. CDR3 loop: CASKDEVSEAFF. Here the CDR3 DNA reads TGTGCCAGCAAGGACGAGGTATCTGAAGCTTTCTTT.

This rearrangement joins TRBV10-3 to TRBJ2-1; maybe TRBD2 (6 bases). This CDR3 comprises 15 residues. The germline V gene encodes CDR1 ENHRY and CDR2 SYGVKD. Trimming left V 2 bases short and J 1 base short, with 9 bases between. This chain's CDR3 is CAISEAGPSYNEQFF. CDR3 nucleotides: TGTGCCATCAGTGAGGCGGGGCCATCCTACAATGAGCAGTTCTTC.

V usage is TRBV27 and J usage is TRBJ2-2, with D perhaps TRBD1 (6 bases). Germline V gives CDR1 MNHEY, CDR2 SMNVEV (reference sequence). This CDR3 contains 17 residues. Trimming cost V 4 bases and J 0 bases, with 15 bases left between them. The CDR3 DNA reads as TGTGCCAGCAGTTCAGGCTGGGGACAAGCGAACACCGGGGAGCTGTTTTTT. Its translation: CASSSGWGQANTGELFF.